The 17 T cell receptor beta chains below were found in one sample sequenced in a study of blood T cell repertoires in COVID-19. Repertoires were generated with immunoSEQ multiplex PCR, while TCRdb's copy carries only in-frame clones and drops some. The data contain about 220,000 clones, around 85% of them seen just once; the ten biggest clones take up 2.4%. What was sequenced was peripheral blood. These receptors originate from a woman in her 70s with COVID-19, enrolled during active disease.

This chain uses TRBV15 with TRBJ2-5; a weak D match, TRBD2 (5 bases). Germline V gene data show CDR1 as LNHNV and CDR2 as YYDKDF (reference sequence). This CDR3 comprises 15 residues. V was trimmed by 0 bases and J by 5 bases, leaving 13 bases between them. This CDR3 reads CATSRDRGFEETQYF. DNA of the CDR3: TGTGCCACCAGCAGAGATCGGGGATTTGAGGAGACCCAGTACTTC.

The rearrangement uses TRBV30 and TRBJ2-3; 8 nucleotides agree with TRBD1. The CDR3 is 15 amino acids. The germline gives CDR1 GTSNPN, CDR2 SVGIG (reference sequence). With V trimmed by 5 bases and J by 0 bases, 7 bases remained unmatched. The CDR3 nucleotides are TGTGCCTGGTCCGGGGGACAGGTGAGCACAGATACGCAGTATTTT. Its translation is CAWSGGQVSTDTQYF.

The CDR3 reads CASRPIWGAEAFF. Written as DNA, the CDR3 is TGTGCCAGCAGACCAATCTGGGGCGCTGAAGCTTTCTTT. The chain links TRBV6-5 to TRBJ1-1, with D possibly matching TRBD1 (5 bases). CDR3 length: 13 residues. CDR1 is MNHEY, CDR2 SVGAGI, per germline. Deletions cut 6 bases from V and 6 bases from J, with 14 bases between.

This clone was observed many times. CDR3 residues: CASSLGGGSGYTF. The CDR3 nucleotides are TGTGCCAGCAGCTTAGGAGGGGGCTCTGGCTACACCTTC. This chain joins TRBV11-3 and TRBJ1-2, with 7 bases that match TRBD1. V was clipped by 1 base and J by 7 bases; unmatched bases: 3. The germline V gene encodes CDR1 SGHNT and CDR2 YENEEA. The CDR3 is made up of 13 amino acids.

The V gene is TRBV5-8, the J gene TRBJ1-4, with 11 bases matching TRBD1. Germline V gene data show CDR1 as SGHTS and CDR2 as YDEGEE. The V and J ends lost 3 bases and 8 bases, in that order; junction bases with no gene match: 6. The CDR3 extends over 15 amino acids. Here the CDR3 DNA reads TGTGCCAGCAGCTGGACAGGGGGCGTTGGAGAAAAACTGTTTTTT. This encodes CASSWTGGVGEKLFF.

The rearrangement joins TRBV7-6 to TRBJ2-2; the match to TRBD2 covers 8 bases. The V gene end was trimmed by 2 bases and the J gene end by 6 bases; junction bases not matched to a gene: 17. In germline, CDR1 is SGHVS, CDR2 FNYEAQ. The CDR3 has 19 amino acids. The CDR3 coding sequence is TGTGCCAGCAGCTTACAGGGATTCGCGTCGGGAGGGCCGGCCGGGGAGCTGTTTTTT. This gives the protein CASSLQGFASGGPAGELFF.

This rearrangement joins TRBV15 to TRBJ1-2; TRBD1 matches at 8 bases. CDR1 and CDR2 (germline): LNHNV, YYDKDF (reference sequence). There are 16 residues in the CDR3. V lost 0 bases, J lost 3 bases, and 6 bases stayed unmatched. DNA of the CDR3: TGTGCCACCAGCAGAGATCTCACAGGGGGGGACTATGGCTACACCTTC. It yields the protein CATSRDLTGGDYGYTF.

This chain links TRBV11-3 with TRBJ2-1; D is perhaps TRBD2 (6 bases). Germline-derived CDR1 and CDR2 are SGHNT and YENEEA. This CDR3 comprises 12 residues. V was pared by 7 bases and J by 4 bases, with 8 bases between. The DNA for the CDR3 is TGTGCCAGCACCGCGGGGTACAATGAGCAGTTCTTC. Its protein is CASTAGYNEQFF.

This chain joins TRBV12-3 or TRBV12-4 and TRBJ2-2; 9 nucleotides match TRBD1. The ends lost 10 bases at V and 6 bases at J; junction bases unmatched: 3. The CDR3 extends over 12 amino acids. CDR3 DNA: TGTGCCACCACAGGGGGCCCCGGGGAGCTGTTTTTT. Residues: CATTGGPGELFF.

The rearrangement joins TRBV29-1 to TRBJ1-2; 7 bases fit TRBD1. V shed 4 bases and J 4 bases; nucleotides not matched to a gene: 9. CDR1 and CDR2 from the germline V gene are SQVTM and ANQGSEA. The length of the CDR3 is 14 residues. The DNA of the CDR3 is TGCAGCGTTGTGGGGACAGAATCGTCCTATGGCTACACCTTC. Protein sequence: CSVVGTESSYGYTF.

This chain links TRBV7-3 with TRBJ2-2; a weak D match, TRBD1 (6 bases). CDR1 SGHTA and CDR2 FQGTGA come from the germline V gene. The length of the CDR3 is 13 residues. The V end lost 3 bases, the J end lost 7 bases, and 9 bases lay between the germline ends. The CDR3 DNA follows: TGTGCCAGCAGCTTTGGGGGACACGGGGAGCTGTTTTTT. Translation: CASSFGGHGELFF. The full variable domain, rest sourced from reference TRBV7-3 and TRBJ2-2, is GAGVSQTPSNKVTEKGKYVELRCDPISGHTALYWYRQSLGQGPEFLIYFQGTGAADDSGLPNDRFFAVRPEGSVSTLKIQRTERGDSAVYLCASSFGGHGELFFGEGSRLTVL.

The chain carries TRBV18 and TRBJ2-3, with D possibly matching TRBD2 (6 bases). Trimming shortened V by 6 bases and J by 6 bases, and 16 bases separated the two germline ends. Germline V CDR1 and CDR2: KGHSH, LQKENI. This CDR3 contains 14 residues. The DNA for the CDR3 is TGTGCCAGCTCTCAGACTAGGTTGGGCGATACGCAGTATTTT. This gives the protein CASSQTRLGDTQYF. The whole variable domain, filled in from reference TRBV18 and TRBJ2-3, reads NAGVMQNPRHLVRRRGQEARLRCSPMKGHSHVYWYRQLPEEGLKFMVYLQKENIIDESGMPKERFSAEFPKEGPSILRIQQVVRGDSAAYFCASSQTRLGDTQYFGPGTRLTVL.

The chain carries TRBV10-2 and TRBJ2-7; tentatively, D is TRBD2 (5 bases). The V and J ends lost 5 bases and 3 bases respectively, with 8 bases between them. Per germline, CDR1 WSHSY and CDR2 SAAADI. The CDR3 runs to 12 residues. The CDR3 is CASSITSYEQYF. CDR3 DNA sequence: TGCGCCAGCAGTATAACTAGCTACGAGCAGTACTTC.

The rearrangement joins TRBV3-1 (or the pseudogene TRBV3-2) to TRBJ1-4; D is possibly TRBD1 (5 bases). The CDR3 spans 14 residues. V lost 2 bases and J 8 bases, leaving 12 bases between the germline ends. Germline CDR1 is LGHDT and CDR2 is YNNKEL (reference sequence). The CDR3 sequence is CASSQRTGQEKLFF. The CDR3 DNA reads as TGTGCCAGCAGCCAACGAACAGGCCAGGAAAAACTGTTTTTT.

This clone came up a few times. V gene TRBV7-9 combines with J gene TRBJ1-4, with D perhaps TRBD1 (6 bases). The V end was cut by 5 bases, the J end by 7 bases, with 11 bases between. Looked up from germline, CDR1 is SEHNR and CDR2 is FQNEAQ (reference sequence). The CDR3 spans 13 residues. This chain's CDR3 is CASSRQGFEKLFF. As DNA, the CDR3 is TGTGCCAGCAGCAGGCAGGGGTTTGAAAAACTGTTTTTT.

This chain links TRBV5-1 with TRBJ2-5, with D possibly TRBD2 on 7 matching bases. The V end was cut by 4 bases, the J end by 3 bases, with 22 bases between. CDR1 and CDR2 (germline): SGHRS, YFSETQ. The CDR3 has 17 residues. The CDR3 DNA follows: TGCGCCAGCAGCGCTTCGGGGGGCCAGGTAGGCAAAGAGACCCAGTACTTC. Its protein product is CASSASGGQVGKETQYF.

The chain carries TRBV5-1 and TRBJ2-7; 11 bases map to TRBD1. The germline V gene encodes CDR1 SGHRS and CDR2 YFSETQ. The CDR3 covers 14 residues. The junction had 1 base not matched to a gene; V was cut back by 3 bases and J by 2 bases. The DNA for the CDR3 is TGCGCCAGCAGCTGGGGACAGGGGGCCTACGAGCAGTACTTC. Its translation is CASSWGQGAYEQYF.